The sequence of this TCR beta chain was determined in a study of lymphopenia after photon versus proton radiotherapy. Germline V gives CDR1 SQVTM, CDR2 ANQGSEA. V lost 5 bases and J 0 bases, leaving 8 bases between the germline ends. The CDR3 has 13 amino acids. Produced via immunoSEQ multiplex PCR; TCRdb's table is partial and in-frame only. The sample yields 20,000 to 25,000 clones, 85% seen once. This specimen consisted of peripheral blood, obtained from a patient treated with photon-based radiotherapy. The rearrangement links TRBV29-1 to TRBJ2-4, with TRBD1 as a possible D gene (5 bases). This clonotype was sampled from a man between 60 and 70 years old with pancreatic cancer. CDR3 bases: TGCAGCGTTCTGACAGTAGCCAAAAACATTCAGTACTTC. Protein product: CSVLTVAKNIQYF.